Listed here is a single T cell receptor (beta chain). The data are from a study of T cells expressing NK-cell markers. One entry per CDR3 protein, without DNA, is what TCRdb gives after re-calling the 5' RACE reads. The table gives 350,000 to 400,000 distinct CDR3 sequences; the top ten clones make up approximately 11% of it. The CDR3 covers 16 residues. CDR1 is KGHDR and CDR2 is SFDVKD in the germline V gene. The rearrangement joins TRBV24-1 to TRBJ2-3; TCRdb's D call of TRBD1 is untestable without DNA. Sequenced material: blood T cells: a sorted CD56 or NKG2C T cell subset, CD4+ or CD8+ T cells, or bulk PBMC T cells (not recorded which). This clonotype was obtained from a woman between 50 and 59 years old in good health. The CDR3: CATSDFGQGGTDTQYF.